The 28 T cell receptor beta chains reported below all come from one sample, sequenced in a study of T cells after yellow fever vaccination. TCRdb redid the calling of the 5' RACE reads with MiXCR, one entry per CDR3 protein. Of a few hundred thousand distinct CDR3 sequences detected, about a sixth appear once; the ten largest clones hold 17%. Sample: PBMCs, taken around 5 days after the first yellow fever vaccination. Every receptor here comes from a man younger than 35 who received the YFV17D yellow fever vaccine.

This clonotype was seen more than once but under ten times. V gene TRBV4-1 combines with J gene TRBJ2-1, with D maybe TRBD2 (6 bases). Germline V gene sequence: CDR1 MGHRA, CDR2 YSYEKL. The length of the CDR3 is 14 residues. The V and J ends lost 1 base and 7 bases respectively, with 11 bases between them. This CDR3 reads CASSQAGLINEQFF. In DNA form, the CDR3 reads TGCGCCAGCAGCCAAGCGGGACTTATAAATGAGCAGTTCTTC.

This clonotype was seen a few times. This sequence joins TRBV19 and TRBJ1-1; TRBD1 aligns across 7 bases. V gave up 1 base and J gave up 2 bases; unmatched junction bases: 7. The CDR3 consists of 16 residues. Looked up from germline, CDR1 is LNHDA and CDR2 is SQIVND (reference sequence). The CDR3 DNA is TGTGCCAGTAGTATAGGGAGGGACAGAACTAACACTGAAGCTTTCTTT. It encodes CASSIGRDRTNTEAFF.

This clonotype has a handful of counts. The V gene is TRBV28, the J gene TRBJ1-5; the D gene is possibly TRBD1 (5 bases). The CDR3 loop spans 15 amino acids. Germline V gene sequence: CDR1 MDHEN, CDR2 SYDVKM. Trimming took 5 bases from V and 0 from J, leaving 11 bases between them. CDR3 loop: CASSPRRGSNQPQHF. The CDR3 DNA follows: TGTGCCAGCAGTCCCCGGAGGGGTAGCAATCAGCCCCAGCATTTT.

The gene calls are TRBV4-1 and TRBJ1-6, with TRBD1 matching 7 bases. CDR1 and CDR2 from the germline V gene are MGHRA and YSYEKL. The CDR3 has 18 residues. With 4 bases clipped from V and 0 bases from J, the junction kept 9 bases outside the gene matches. The CDR3 nucleotides are TGCGCCAGCAGCCCCTTCCGGACAGGCCCCTCCTATAATTCACCCCTCCACTTT. It is translated as CASSPFRTGPSYNSPLHF.

This clonotype was observed many times. The chain carries TRBV5-6 and TRBJ2-5, with D perhaps matching TRBD1 or TRBD2 (6 bases each). The germline CDR1 and CDR2 sequences are SGHDT and YYEEEE. The length of the CDR3 is 14 residues. V shed 4 bases and J shed 5 bases, with 15 bases lying between them. The DNA for the CDR3 is TGTGCCAGCAGCCCTGGAGGGGGTACGGAGACCCAGTACTTC. Translating gives CASSPGGGTETQYF. The variable domain in full, completed from reference TRBV5-6 and TRBJ2-5, reads DAGVTQSPTHLIKTRGQQVTLRCSPKSGHDTVSWYQQALGQGPQFIFQYYEEEERQRGNFPDRFSGHQFPNYSSELNVNALLLGDSALYLCASSPGGGTETQYFGPGTRLLVL.

The rearrangement uses TRBV20-1 and TRBJ1-1, with TRBD1 matching 8 bases. The CDR3 has 13 amino acids. Trimming removed 7 bases from V and 7 bases from J; junction bases left unmatched: 11. Looked up from germline, CDR1 is DFQATT and CDR2 is SNEGSKA (reference sequence). The chain's CDR3 is CSVNRDRRGEAFF. Here the CDR3 DNA reads TGCAGTGTGAATCGGGACAGGAGAGGTGAAGCTTTCTTT.

The chain employs TRBV4-1 and TRBJ1-1; the D gene is possibly TRBD1 (5 bases). The CDR3 covers 15 residues. CDR1 is MGHRA, CDR2 YSYEKL, per germline. The ends were cut back, 2 bases at V and 4 bases at J, with 14 bases in the middle. The CDR3 loop reads CASSQIRVDGTEAFF. The CDR3 DNA reads as TGCGCCAGCAGCCAAATCAGGGTGGACGGCACTGAAGCTTTCTTT.

The sample holds many counts of this clonotype. V gene TRBV5-1 combines with J gene TRBJ2-1; D perhaps matches TRBD1 (5 bases). The CDR3 is made up of 15 amino acids. V gave up 4 bases and J gave up 6 bases, with 17 bases separating them. Germline CDR1 is SGHRS and CDR2 is YFSETQ. The CDR3 coding sequence is TGCGCCAGCAGCCCGGAGACAGAAGTATTCAATGAGCAGTTCTTC. It codes for CASSPETEVFNEQFF. Using reference TRBV5-1 and TRBJ2-1 for the parts outside the CDR3, the full variable domain is KAGVTQTPRYLIKTRGQQVTLSCSPISGHRSVSWYQQTPGQGLQFLFEYFSETQRNKGNFPGRFSGRQFSNSRSEMNVSTLELGDSALYLCASSPETEVFNEQFFGPGTRLTVL.

The V call is TRBV5-1, the J call TRBJ1-2; the match to TRBD1 covers 7 bases. Germline V gene lookup returns CDR1 SGHRS and CDR2 YFSETQ. Trimming removed 3 bases from V and 4 bases from J; junction bases left unmatched: 9. This CDR3 region has 15 residues. CDR3 bases: TGCGCCAGCAGCTCAAGGACAGGACTACGCTATGGCTACACCTTC. Translating it yields CASSSRTGLRYGYTF.

The V gene is TRBV6-1, the J gene TRBJ2-7; 8 nucleotides align to TRBD1. V dropped 5 bases and J dropped 2; count of bases not matched to a gene: 11. The CDR3 covers 16 residues. CDR1 and CDR2 from the germline V gene are MNHNS and SASEGT. For the CDR3, the DNA is TGTGCCAGCAGTCCCATGGCAGGGGGCCAGCCCTACGAGCAGTACGTC. Amino acids: CASSPMAGGQPYEQYV.

The chain couples TRBV6-2 or TRBV6-3 to TRBJ2-1; TRBD2 matches at 8 bases. V lost 6 bases and J lost 7; bases outside the gene matches: 5. CDR1 is MNHEY and CDR2 is SVGEGT in the germline V gene. This CDR3 has 13 amino acids. CDR3 in amino acids: CASSGGAENEQFF. CDR3 bases: TGTGCCAGCAGCGGGGGGGCCGAAAATGAGCAGTTCTTC.

This clonotype turned up a few times. The rearrangement links TRBV6-1 to TRBJ2-6; no reliable D call. The V end lost 8 bases, the J end lost 0 bases, and 8 bases lay between the germline ends. The CDR3 consists of 14 residues. Germline values: CDR1 MNHNS, CDR2 SASEGT. The CDR3: CASEQRSGANVLTF. The DNA of the CDR3 is TGTGCCAGCGAACAACGCTCTGGGGCCAACGTCCTGACTTTC.

This clonotype was counted only a few times. This chain joins TRBV7-3 and TRBJ2-3, with 10 bases matching TRBD2. Per germline, CDR1 SGHTA and CDR2 FQGTGA. There are 18 residues in the CDR3. Unmatched junction bases numbered 12, after V lost 4 bases and J lost 2 bases. The CDR3 coding sequence is TGTGCCAGCAGCTCCCCCGGGAGGGGACTAGCGTACACAGATACGCAGTATTTT. This codes for CASSSPGRGLAYTDTQYF.

V gene TRBV12-3 or TRBV12-4 combines with J gene TRBJ2-7; tentative D call: TRBD1 (6 bases). V shed 5 bases and J shed 0 bases, with 11 bases lying between them. This CDR3 has 14 amino acids. The CDR3 loop is CASSVDSYSYEQYV. CDR3 nucleotide sequence: TGTGCCAGCAGTGTGGACAGTTACTCCTACGAGCAGTACGTC.

This clonotype was detected a few times. The chain employs TRBV7-8 and TRBJ1-2, with D hard to call. Germline V gene sequence: CDR1 SGHVS, CDR2 FQNEAQ. This CDR3 comprises 12 residues. V was cut by 6 bases and J by 0 bases, with 5 bases left in between. CDR3 DNA sequence: TGTGCCAGCAGGGGGACTAACTATGGCTACACCTTC. Translating it yields CASRGTNYGYTF.

The CDR3 bases are TGTGCCAGCAGTGTGGGGCAGGCGCCCCGTAGGACCGGGGAGCTGTTTTTT. It yields the protein CASSVGQAPRRTGELFF. The chain is built from TRBV2 and TRBJ2-2; D perhaps matches TRBD1 (5 bases). CDR3 length: 17 amino acids. Looked up from germline, CDR1 is SNHLY and CDR2 is FYNNEI. The V end was cut by 4 bases, the J end by 5 bases, with 20 bases between.

This clonotype has just a few counts. V is TRBV4-3 and J is TRBJ1-5; TRBD1 aligns across 8 bases. Germline values: CDR1 LGHNA, CDR2 YSLEER. CDR3 length equals 18 residues. J gave up 0 bases and V 0 bases, and 7 bases lay outside the gene matches. The CDR3 bases are TGCGCCAGCAGCCAAGATTCCCCAGGGGGCAATAGCAATCAGCCCCAGCATTTT. It yields the protein CASSQDSPGGNSNQPQHF.

The chain employs TRBV11-2 and TRBJ2-2; a weak D match, TRBD2 (5 bases). CDR1 is SGHAT and CDR2 is FQNNGV in the germline V gene. V was shortened by 2 bases and J by 6 bases, with 16 bases between the two germline ends. This CDR3 comprises 16 residues. The CDR3 here is CASSLSPKGGAGELFF. Written as DNA, the CDR3 is TGTGCCAGCAGCTTATCCCCCAAAGGAGGCGCCGGGGAGCTGTTTTTT.

The rearrangement uses TRBV20-1 and TRBJ1-1, with D possibly matching TRBD1 (5 bases). This CDR3 is built from 14 residues. Germline V gene lookup returns CDR1 DFQATT and CDR2 SNEGSKA (reference sequence). Trimming cost V 2 bases and J 1 base, with 11 bases left between them. CDR3 in amino acids: CSARSGDWNTEAFF. CDR3 DNA sequence: TGCAGTGCTAGATCGGGGGATTGGAACACTGAAGCTTTCTTT.

This clonotype was observed a handful of times. The chain joins TRBV28 to TRBJ2-5; 12 nucleotides match TRBD2. Germline V CDR1 and CDR2: MDHEN, SYDVKM. The CDR3 is made up of 17 amino acids. Trimming removed 4 bases from V and 1 base from J; junction bases left unmatched: 7. Here the CDR3 reads CASSSLKTSGGQETQYF. The CDR3 region has the DNA TGTGCCAGCAGTTCCCTCAAGACTAGCGGGGGCCAAGAGACCCAGTACTTC.

This clonotype has just a few counts. The rearrangement uses TRBV28 and TRBJ2-1; TRBD1 aligns across 7 bases. In germline, CDR1 is MDHEN, CDR2 SYDVKM. This CDR3 is built from 14 residues. Trimming at V came to 4 bases and at J to 5 bases, leaving 5 bases not matched to a gene. CDR3 nucleotide sequence: TGTGCCAGCAGTTCTCCCGGGACAGACAATGAGCAGTTCTTC. It is translated as CASSSPGTDNEQFF.

The genes are TRBV4-3 and TRBJ1-2; D is unresolved. V lost 0 bases and J lost 2, with 10 bases in between. There are 15 residues in the CDR3. CDR1 is LGHNA, CDR2 YSLEER, per germline. CDR3 in amino acids: CASSQDQGQNYGYTF. The CDR3, as DNA: TGCGCCAGCAGCCAAGATCAAGGGCAGAACTATGGCTACACCTTC.

This clonotype was seen only a few times. The chain links TRBV28 to TRBJ1-2, with a weak D call TRBD1 (6 bases). The V end lost 8 bases, the J end lost 8 bases, and 15 bases lay between the germline ends. The CDR3 loop spans 12 amino acids. Germline V gene data show CDR1 as MDHEN and CDR2 as SYDVKM. CDR3 sequence: CASDSGGRGYTF. CDR3 nucleotides: TGTGCCAGCGATTCGGGGGGCCGGGGCTACACCTTC.

The sample holds a few counts of this clonotype. This rearrangement joins TRBV18 to TRBJ2-7, with TRBD1 matching over 8 bases. The CDR3 is 15 residues long. V was clipped by 3 bases and J by 2 bases; unmatched bases: 6. Germline V lookup: CDR1 KGHSH, CDR2 LQKENI. Written as DNA, the CDR3 is TGTGCCAGCTCACCGTCGACAGGGGCGCCCTACGAGCAGTACTTC. Translating it yields CASSPSTGAPYEQYF.

This clonotype was counted ten times or more. The V and J genes are TRBV29-1 and TRBJ2-1; 7 bases match TRBD1. Trimming removed 6 bases from V and 6 bases from J; junction bases left unmatched: 8. CDR1 and CDR2 from the germline V gene are SQVTM and ANQGSEA. This CDR3 is 13 amino acids long. DNA of the CDR3: TGCAGCGTGTACAGGGGTGGGCGCAATGAGCAGTTCTTC. Translated: CSVYRGGRNEQFF.

In its sample, this clonotype was seen a few times. The J gene is TRBJ2-2, the V gene TRBV5-1, with D possibly TRBD1 on 6 matching bases. Germline V gene sequence: CDR1 SGHRS, CDR2 YFSETQ. Trimming took off 4 bases at V and 0 bases at J, with 10 bases between the two ends. This CDR3 region has 15 residues. CDR3 region: CASSHGTPNTGELFF. Written as DNA, the CDR3 is TGCGCCAGCAGCCATGGGACACCGAACACCGGGGAGCTGTTTTTT.

This clonotype occurred a few times. The chain links TRBV20-1 to TRBJ2-5; 7 bases line up with TRBD1. V trimming: 3 bases; J trimming: 2 bases; junction bases outside the gene matches: 0. The CDR3 has 12 amino acids. Germline lookup yields CDR1 DFQATT and CDR2 SNEGSKA (reference sequence). In nucleotides, the CDR3 is TGCAGTGCTAGGGGACAGCAAGAGACCCAGTACTTC. It is translated as CSARGQQETQYF.

J is TRBJ2-1 and V is TRBV19; TRBD2 matches at 8 bases. This CDR3 comprises 16 residues. Unmatched junction bases numbered 6, after V lost 2 bases and J lost 3 bases. Germline loops: CDR1 LNHDA, CDR2 SQIVND (reference sequence). The CDR3 nucleotides read TGTGCCAGTAGTATACTTATCAGCGGGGGCTACAATGAGCAGTTCTTC. This gives the protein CASSILISGGYNEQFF.